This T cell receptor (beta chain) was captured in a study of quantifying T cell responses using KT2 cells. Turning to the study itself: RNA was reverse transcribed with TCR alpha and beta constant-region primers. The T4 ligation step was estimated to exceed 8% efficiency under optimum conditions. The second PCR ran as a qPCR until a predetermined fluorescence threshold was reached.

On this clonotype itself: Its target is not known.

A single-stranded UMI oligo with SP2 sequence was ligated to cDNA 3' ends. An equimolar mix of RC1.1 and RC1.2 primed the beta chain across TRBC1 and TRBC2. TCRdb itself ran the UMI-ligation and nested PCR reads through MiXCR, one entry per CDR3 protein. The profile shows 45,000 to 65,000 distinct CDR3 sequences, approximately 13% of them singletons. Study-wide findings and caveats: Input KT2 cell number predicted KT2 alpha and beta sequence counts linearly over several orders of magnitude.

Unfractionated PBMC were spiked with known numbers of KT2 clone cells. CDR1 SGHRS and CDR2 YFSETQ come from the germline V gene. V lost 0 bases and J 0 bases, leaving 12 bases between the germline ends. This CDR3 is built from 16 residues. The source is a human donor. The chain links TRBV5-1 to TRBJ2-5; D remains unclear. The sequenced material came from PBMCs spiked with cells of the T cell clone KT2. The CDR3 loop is CASSLGLMRYQETQYF. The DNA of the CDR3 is TGCGCCAGCAGCTTGGGGCTTATGCGGTACCAAGAGACCCAGTACTTC.